The T cell receptor beta chain under discussion was sequenced for a study of T cell repertoires in cytomegalovirus infection. Turning to the study itself: Newly reported HLA-C-restricted and thoroughly characterized HLA-B-restricted CMV epitopes were employed. Findings and caveats of the study: People with CMV and the relevant HLA were identified by cumulative public TCR beta family frequency.

TCRdb re-called the reads with MiXCR, one entry per CDR3 protein. This repertoire shows about 920,000 distinct CDR3 sequences, 30% to 40% found once; its top ten account for roughly an eighth. Concerning this clonotype: Its cognate antigen is unknown.

The germline gives CDR1 MNHEY, CDR2 SVGEGT. The CDR3 runs 14 residues. The J segment lost 5 bases and the V segment lost 6 bases, leaving 7 bases of the junction unmatched. The sequence was collected from a human donor in good health (CMV status not recorded). Some clones in this sample may be carry-over from other donors' samples. The sequencing used cultured CD8+ T cells from PBMCs, collected from culture after CMV antigen stimulation. This chain uses TRBV6-2 or TRBV6-3 with TRBJ2-5, with 9 bases matching TRBD2. The CDR3 DNA sequence: TGTGCCAGCAGGATAGCGGGGGTCGGTGAGACCCAGTACTTC. This encodes CASRIAGVGETQYF.